These T cell receptor beta chains were read from a single sample in a study of cytomegalovirus exposure and HLA in healthy donors. Sequenced by immunoSEQ multiplex PCR; TCRdb stores in-frame clones only, minus some. This table holds fewer than 300,000 clones, roughly 90% found once. Sequenced material: PBMCs. Source of these receptors: a woman in her late teens or twenties in good health and CMV-seronegative. CDR3s include the opening cysteine and the closing phenylalanine or tryptophan. D genes are given only for firm matches. Size is stated for part of the rows, as once, few or many counts, or as a class when the clone is expanded.

D: NA
J: TRBJ1-3
V: TRBV28
size: NA
DNA: TGTGCCAGTAGACAGTCCGGGGGTGGAAACACCATATATTTT
CDR3: CASRQSGGGNTIYF

D: TRBD1
J: TRBJ1-1
V: TRBV6-5
size: NA
DNA: TGTGCCAGCAGAAACCACCGACAGGGTGAAGCTTTCTTT
CDR3: CASRNHRQGEAFF

D: TRBD1
J: TRBJ1-1
V: TRBV27
size: few
DNA: TGTGCCAGCAGTTTCAATACTCCGCGACAGGGTCGTATAATCCCTGAAGCTTTCTTT
CDR3: CASSFNTPRQGRIIPEAFF

D: TRBD1
J: TRBJ1-5
V: TRBV5-1
size: NA
DNA: TGCGCCAGCAGCCCTAATGACAGGGCCCAGCCCCAGCATTTT
CDR3: CASSPNDRAQPQHF

D: NA
J: TRBJ1-1
V: TRBV29-1
size: few
DNA: TGCAGCGTTTGGACAGAGGGGGTGAACACTGAAGCTTTCTTT
CDR3: CSVWTEGVNTEAFF

D: TRBD2
J: TRBJ2-7
V: TRBV7-8
size: few
DNA: TGTGCCACCCTCCTGGGGAGGGATAGCTCCTACGAGCAGTACTTC
CDR3: CATLLGRDSSYEQYF

D: NA
J: TRBJ2-7
V: TRBV29-1
size: NA
DNA: TGCAGCGTTACAGGAACCTACGAGCAGTACTTC
CDR3: CSVTGTYEQYF

D: NA
J: TRBJ1-5
V: TRBV4-1
size: few
DNA: TGCGCCAGCAGCCAAGATCCCTCCCAGCCCCAGCATTTT
CDR3: CASSQDPSQPQHF

D: NA
J: TRBJ2-3
V: TRBV19
size: once
DNA: TGTGCCAGTATGGCGCTAGCAGATAGCACAGATACGCAGTATTTT
CDR3: CASMALADSTDTQYF

D: TRBD1
J: TRBJ2-7
V: TRBV10-1
size: NA
DNA: TGCGCCAGCAGCCCTAGACAGGGTTCCTACGAGCAGTACTTC
CDR3: CASSPRQGSYEQYF

D: NA
J: TRBJ2-7
V: TRBV30
size: NA
DNA: TGTGCCTGGAAATCCGGGGTGGGTTACGAGCAGTACTTC
CDR3: CAWKSGVGYEQYF

D: TRBD1
J: TRBJ2-4
V: TRBV18
size: NA
DNA: TGTGCCAGCTCACCCCAGGGGGCAAACATTCAGTACTTC
CDR3: CASSPQGANIQYF

D: TRBD2
J: TRBJ2-3
V: TRBV4-1
size: NA
DNA: TGCGCCAGCAGCCAACTAGCGGGAGCGCGAGATACGCAGTATTTT
CDR3: CASSQLAGARDTQYF

D: TRBD2
J: TRBJ2-1
V: TRBV2
size: NA
DNA: TGTGCCAGCACTAGCGGGACAGTTATCGATGAGCAGTTCTTC
CDR3: CASTSGTVIDEQFF

D: NA
J: TRBJ1-4
V: TRBV2
size: few
DNA: TGTGCCAGCGGCTCTTATGAAAAACTGTTTTTT
CDR3: CASGSYEKLFF

D: NA
J: TRBJ1-2
V: TRBV19
size: NA
DNA: TGTGCCAGTAGGGCCCTCGCAGGGAACTATGGCTACACCTTC
CDR3: CASRALAGNYGYTF

D: TRBD2
J: TRBJ2-7
V: TRBV5-6
size: NA
DNA: TGTGCCAGCAGCTTTCTAGCGGTCCGAGACTACGAGCAGTACTTC
CDR3: CASSFLAVRDYEQYF

D: NA
J: TRBJ2-7
V: TRBV27
size: once
DNA: TGTGCCAGCAGTGACAGACTAGCCTACGAGCAGTACTTC
CDR3: CASSDRLAYEQYF

D: NA
J: TRBJ2-5
V: TRBV15
size: NA
DNA: TGTGCCACCAGCAGAGGGGGGGAAGAGACCCAGTACTTC
CDR3: CATSRGGEETQYF

D: NA
J: TRBJ1-1
V: TRBV7-9
size: NA
DNA: TGTGCCAGCAGCGGGGGCAGCATTGAAGCTTTCTTT
CDR3: CASSGGSIEAFF

D: TRBD1
J: TRBJ1-4
V: TRBV4-2
size: NA
DNA: TGTGCCAGCAGCCCGTTTGGCCAGGGGGCTCTCTTTACGTTTAGGGCAACTAATGAAAAACTGTTTTTT
CDR3: CASSPFGQGALFTFRATNEKLFF

D: TRBD1
J: TRBJ1-1
V: TRBV28
size: NA
DNA: TGTGCCAGCAGTACAATGACAGGGTGGAACACTGAAGCTTTCTTT
CDR3: CASSTMTGWNTEAFF

D: TRBD1
J: TRBJ2-2
V: TRBV7-9
size: NA
DNA: TGTGCCAGCAGCAGGGACAGCAACACCGGGGAGCTGTTTTTT
CDR3: CASSRDSNTGELFF

D: NA
J: TRBJ2-7
V: TRBV28
size: few
DNA: TGTGCCAGCAGTCCCCAATTCTACGAGCAGTACTTC
CDR3: CASSPQFYEQYF

D: TRBD2
J: TRBJ2-1
V: TRBV10-3
size: NA
DNA: TGTGCCATCAGTAGGGAGCGGGAGCTCTCTGAGCAGTTCTTC
CDR3: CAISRERELSEQFF

D: TRBD1
J: TRBJ2-7
V: TRBV27
size: NA
DNA: TGTGCCAGCAGTCAACGACAGGGCGAGCAGTACTTC
CDR3: CASSQRQGEQYF

D: TRBD1
J: TRBJ2-1
V: TRBV7-8
size: NA
DNA: TGTGCCAGCAGCACTCGGACAGGGGTGAATGAGCAGTTCTTC
CDR3: CASSTRTGVNEQFF

D: TRBD2
J: TRBJ2-7
V: TRBV2
size: NA
DNA: TGTGCCAGCAAAGAATGGCGGGAGGGCCCTAGCGAGCAGTACTTC
CDR3: CASKEWREGPSEQYF

D: TRBD2
J: TRBJ2-4
V: TRBV27
size: NA
DNA: TGTGCCAGTAAGACTAGCGGGAGGGGCGGGGACATTCAGTACTTC
CDR3: CASKTSGRGGDIQYF

D: TRBD1
J: TRBJ1-2
V: TRBV28
size: NA
DNA: TGTGCCAGCAGAACCGGGACAGGGGTCTGGGATGGCTACACCTTC
CDR3: CASRTGTGVWDGYTF

D: TRBD2
J: TRBJ2-1
V: TRBV10-1
size: NA
DNA: TGCGCCAGCAGCTCTATTAGCGGGAGGGCCCGGAATGAGCAGTTCTTC
CDR3: CASSSISGRARNEQFF

D: TRBD1
J: TRBJ1-2
V: TRBV7-2
size: NA
DNA: TGTGCCAGCAGCTTAGGGGACAGGGCCTACTATGGCTACACCTTC
CDR3: CASSLGDRAYYGYTF

D: NA
J: TRBJ2-7
V: TRBV19
size: NA
DNA: TGTGCCAGTAGAAACAACGGGGGCTACGAGCAGTACTTC
CDR3: CASRNNGGYEQYF

D: TRBD1
J: TRBJ1-2
V: TRBV5-6
size: few
DNA: TGTGCCAGCACCGGACCCGGGACAGAGCCCTATGGCTACACCTTC
CDR3: CASTGPGTEPYGYTF

D: TRBD1
J: TRBJ2-7
V: TRBV5-8
size: NA
DNA: TGTGCCAGCAGCCGGGACAGGGGCGTATACGAGCAGTACTTC
CDR3: CASSRDRGVYEQYF

D: NA
J: TRBJ2-7
V: TRBV28
size: NA
DNA: TGTGCCAGCAGTTTTGAGAACAGGGTGCCCTACGAGCAGTACTTC
CDR3: CASSFENRVPYEQYF

D: NA
J: TRBJ1-1
V: TRBV19
size: few
DNA: TGTGCCAGTAGTACCCTTACAGCGGCCACTGAAGCTTTCTTT
CDR3: CASSTLTAATEAFF

D: TRBD2
J: TRBJ2-7
V: TRBV28
size: NA
DNA: TGTGCCAGCAGTCCGGGACTAGGGGGAGAGCAGTACTTC
CDR3: CASSPGLGGEQYF

D: NA
J: TRBJ1-5
V: TRBV16
size: NA
DNA: TGTGCCAGCAGCCAATCACAGGGTGGGCAGCCCCAGCATTTT
CDR3: CASSQSQGGQPQHF

D: NA
J: TRBJ1-1
V: TRBV5-1
size: once
DNA: TGCGCCAGCAGCTTTAGGGGTAGTGAAGCTTTCTTT
CDR3: CASSFRGSEAFF

D: NA
J: TRBJ1-1
V: TRBV5-1
size: once
DNA: TGCGCCAGCAGCTTGGCCGTTTGGCAGGGTGGTTCCACTGAAGCTTTCTTT
CDR3: CASSLAVWQGGSTEAFF

D: NA
J: TRBJ1-5
V: TRBV7-8
size: few
DNA: TGTGCCAGCAGCTTAAGGTCGGCAGCGGATAGCAATCAGCCCCAGCATTTT
CDR3: CASSLRSAADSNQPQHF

D: NA
J: TRBJ2-1
V: TRBV2
size: once
DNA: TGTGCCAGCAGTGAACTAGATGAGCAGTTCTTC
CDR3: CASSELDEQFF

D: NA
J: TRBJ2-2
V: TRBV28
size: NA
DNA: TGTGCCAGCAGTTTACAGGGTACCGGGGAGCTGTTTTTT
CDR3: CASSLQGTGELFF

D: TRBD1
J: TRBJ1-4
V: TRBV4-3
size: NA
DNA: TGCGCCAGCAGCCCCGGACAGGGAGCGGAAAAACTGTTTTTT
CDR3: CASSPGQGAEKLFF

D: NA
J: TRBJ2-5
V: TRBV5-1
size: NA
DNA: TGCGCCAGCAGCTTGGAACGGTCTGAAGAGACCCAGTACTTC
CDR3: CASSLERSEETQYF

D: NA
J: TRBJ2-7
V: TRBV6-1
size: NA
DNA: TGTGCCAGCAGTGAACCGGGAACGGGCTCCTACGAGCAGTACTTC
CDR3: CASSEPGTGSYEQYF

D: NA
J: TRBJ2-1
V: TRBV2
size: NA
DNA: TGTGCCAGCAGTGAAGCGGAGGGCAGGGTTGGTGAGCAGTTCTTC
CDR3: CASSEAEGRVGEQFF

D: NA
J: TRBJ1-5
V: TRBV28
size: few
DNA: TGTGCCAGCAGTTTATCCGGTCAGCCCCAGCATTTT
CDR3: CASSLSGQPQHF

D: NA
J: TRBJ2-1
V: TRBV6-5
size: NA
DNA: TGTGCCAGCAGTTACTCTGGAGGGTACAATGAGCAGTTCTTC
CDR3: CASSYSGGYNEQFF

D: TRBD2
J: TRBJ2-3
V: TRBV18
size: once
DNA: TGTGCCAGCTCACTGGACCGGGGGGCAGATACGCAGTATTTT
CDR3: CASSLDRGADTQYF